A selection of T cell receptor beta chains follows, all from one sample in a study of blood T cell repertoires in COVID-19. The data were produced by immunoSEQ multiplex PCR, yet TCRdb's version contains in-frame clones alone and is incomplete. The sample shows fewer than 150,000 clones, 85% of them seen only once. The sample consisted of peripheral blood. The receptors shown here come from a man aged 50-59 years with acute or convalescent COVID-19. Each CDR3 is given with its conserved first and last residue. The D gene is left open where the match is weak. Some rows have no size entry. The others give once, few or many, or a class for an expanded clone.

clone_size: .
d_call: .
v_call: TRBV19
j_call: TRBJ1-2
cdr3_nt: TGTGCCAGTAGTTCGGAAGGGACTGCCTATGGCTACACCTTC
cdr3_aa: CASSSEGTAYGYTF

clone_size: .
d_call: TRBD1
v_call: TRBV10-3
j_call: TRBJ1-2
cdr3_nt: TGTGCCATCAAAGGGTCTACAGGGGGATCCAACTATGGCTACACCTTC
cdr3_aa: CAIKGSTGGSNYGYTF

clone_size: once
d_call: TRBD1
v_call: TRBV6-6
j_call: TRBJ1-2
cdr3_nt: TGTGCCAGCAGATTCCCGGGACAGGGGAACTATGGCTACACCTTC
cdr3_aa: CASRFPGQGNYGYTF

clone_size: .
d_call: .
v_call: TRBV10-3
j_call: TRBJ1-3
cdr3_nt: TGTGCCATCAGAGGGGGAGAGTCTGGAAACACCATATATTTT
cdr3_aa: CAIRGGESGNTIYF

clone_size: .
d_call: TRBD1
v_call: TRBV28
j_call: TRBJ1-3
cdr3_nt: TGTGCCAGCAGTTTAGGTTTAACAGGGGGCTCTGGAAACACCATATATTTT
cdr3_aa: CASSLGLTGGSGNTIYF

clone_size: .
d_call: .
v_call: TRBV5-4
j_call: TRBJ2-5
cdr3_nt: TGTGCCAGCAGCTCGGGACTTTATCAAGAGACCCAGTACTTC
cdr3_aa: CASSSGLYQETQYF

clone_size: .
d_call: .
v_call: TRBV5-1
j_call: TRBJ1-6
cdr3_nt: TGCGCCAGCAGCTTGGGACAGGCCCTGAGCTCCTATAATTCACCCCTCCACTTT
cdr3_aa: CASSLGQALSSYNSPLHF

clone_size: .
d_call: TRBD2
v_call: TRBV10-3
j_call: TRBJ2-7
cdr3_nt: TGTGCCATCAGTGAGAGCCCCGGGACTAGCGGCTACGAGCAGTACTTC
cdr3_aa: CAISESPGTSGYEQYF

clone_size: .
d_call: .
v_call: TRBV7-9
j_call: TRBJ1-2
cdr3_nt: TGTGCCAGCAGCTTAGATCTCTATGGCTACACCTTC
cdr3_aa: CASSLDLYGYTF

clone_size: .
d_call: .
v_call: TRBV4-1
j_call: TRBJ2-2
cdr3_nt: TGCGCCAGCAGACATGTAGACAGGACGAACACCGGGGAGCTGTTTTTT
cdr3_aa: CASRHVDRTNTGELFF

clone_size: .
d_call: .
v_call: TRBV6-5
j_call: TRBJ2-1
cdr3_nt: TGTGCCAGCAGTTACTTTCCTAGCATAGTCGATGAGCAGTTCTTC
cdr3_aa: CASSYFPSIVDEQFF

clone_size: .
d_call: TRBD1
v_call: TRBV29-1
j_call: TRBJ1-1
cdr3_nt: TGCAGCGTGCCGGACAGGGGAGTGGAAGCTTTCTTT
cdr3_aa: CSVPDRGVEAFF

clone_size: .
d_call: TRBD2
v_call: TRBV27
j_call: TRBJ2-1
cdr3_nt: TGTGCCAGCAGTTCCCCGGGACTAGCGGGTTACAATGAGCAGTTCTTC
cdr3_aa: CASSSPGLAGYNEQFF

clone_size: few
d_call: .
v_call: TRBV7-8
j_call: TRBJ1-2
cdr3_nt: TGTGCCAGCAGCCCAGGGCAGGCATTTAACTATGGCTACACCTTC
cdr3_aa: CASSPGQAFNYGYTF

clone_size: .
d_call: TRBD2
v_call: TRBV7-9
j_call: TRBJ2-1
cdr3_nt: TGTGCCAGCAGCTTGGGACTAGCAAGTGGTGAGCAGTTCTTC
cdr3_aa: CASSLGLASGEQFF

clone_size: .
d_call: .
v_call: TRBV7-2
j_call: TRBJ1-5
cdr3_nt: TGTGCCAGCAGCTTATATGGGCAGCCTAATCAGCCCCAGCATTTT
cdr3_aa: CASSLYGQPNQPQHF

clone_size: .
d_call: TRBD2
v_call: TRBV7-6
j_call: TRBJ2-7
cdr3_nt: TGTGCCAGCAGCTTAGCAGGCGGGAGGCTCGCCTACGAGCAGTACTTC
cdr3_aa: CASSLAGGRLAYEQYF

clone_size: few
d_call: .
v_call: TRBV5-1
j_call: TRBJ1-5
cdr3_nt: TGCGCCAGCAGCCCGACACCGTCCGAGCCCCAGCATTTT
cdr3_aa: CASSPTPSEPQHF